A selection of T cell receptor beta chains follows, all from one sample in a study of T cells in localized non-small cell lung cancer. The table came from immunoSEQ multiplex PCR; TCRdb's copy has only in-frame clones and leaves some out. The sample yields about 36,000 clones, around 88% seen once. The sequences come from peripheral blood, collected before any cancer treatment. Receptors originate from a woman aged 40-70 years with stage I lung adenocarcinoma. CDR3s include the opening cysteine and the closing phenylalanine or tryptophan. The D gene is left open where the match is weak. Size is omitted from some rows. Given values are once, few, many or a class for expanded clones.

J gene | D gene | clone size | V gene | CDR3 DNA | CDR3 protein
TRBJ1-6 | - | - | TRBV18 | TGTGCCAGCTCTCCCCGAAGGGGCTCCTATAATTCACCCCTCCACTTT | CASSPRRGSYNSPLHF
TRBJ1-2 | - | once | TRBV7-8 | TGTGCCAGCAGTGCTCGGGGAGGGGTCAGCTATGGCTACACCTTC | CASSARGGVSYGYTF
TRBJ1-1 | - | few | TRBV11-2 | TGTGCCAGCAGCGCACGGAGGAACACTGAAGCTTTCTTT | CASSARRNTEAFF
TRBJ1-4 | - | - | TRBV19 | TGTGCCAGTAGTATCGGCGCAACTAATGAAAAACTGTTTTTT | CASSIGATNEKLFF
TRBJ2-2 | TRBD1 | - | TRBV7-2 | TGTGCCAGCAGCTTAAGGACAGGGCAGACCGGGGAGCTGTTTTTT | CASSLRTGQTGELFF
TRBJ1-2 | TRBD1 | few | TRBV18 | TGTGCCAGCTCACCACAGGACAGGTTTGGCTACACCTTC | CASSPQDRFGYTF
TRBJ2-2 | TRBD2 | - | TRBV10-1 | TGCGCCAGCAGTGAGGCTAGCGGGGGAATGAACACCGGGGAGCTGTTTTTT | CASSEASGGMNTGELFF
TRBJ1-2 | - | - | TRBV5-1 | TGCGCCAGCAGCTTGGTAGGAATTCTAGACTATGGCTACACCTTC | CASSLVGILDYGYTF
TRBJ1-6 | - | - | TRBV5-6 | TGTGCCAGCAGCCGAGATAATTCACCCCTCCACTTT | CASSRDNSPLHF
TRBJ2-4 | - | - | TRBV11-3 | TGTGCCAGCAGCTTAGGAGGGGGTGGATTAGCCAAAAACATTCAGTACTTC | CASSLGGGGLAKNIQYF
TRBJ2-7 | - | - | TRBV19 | TGTGCCAGTAGTGGGCAAGACTCCTACGAGCAGTACTTC | CASSGQDSYEQYF
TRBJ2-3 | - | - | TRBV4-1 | TGCGCCAGCAGCCAAGGGTATGCAGCGGCAGATACGCAGTATTTT | CASSQGYAAADTQYF
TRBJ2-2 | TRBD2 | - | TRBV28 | TGTGCCAGCAGCCCCACGTGGTCGGCGGGGGGCATCTCCACCGGGGAGCTGTTTTTT | CASSPTWSAGGISTGELFF
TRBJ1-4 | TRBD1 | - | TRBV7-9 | TGTGCCAGCAGCCCGGAGGGGGCAAGCTCCGCTGTAAATGAAAAACTGTTTTTT | CASSPEGASSAVNEKLFF
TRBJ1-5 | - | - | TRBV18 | TGTGCCAGCTCACCACGCTCAATGGGGGGAGGTAGCAATCAGCCCCAGCATTTT | CASSPRSMGGGSNQPQHF
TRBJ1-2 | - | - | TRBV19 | TGTGCCAGTAGTATAGATACGTTCTATGGCTACACCTTC | CASSIDTFYGYTF
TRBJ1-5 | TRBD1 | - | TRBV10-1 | TGCGCCACCGGGACAGGGAATCAGCCCCAGCATTTT | CATGTGNQPQHF
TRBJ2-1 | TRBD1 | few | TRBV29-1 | TGCAGCGTTGATGACAGGGGGGCTTGGGATGAGCAGTTCTTC | CSVDDRGAWDEQFF
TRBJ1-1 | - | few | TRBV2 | TGTGCCAGCCGGGGGAGGGCAGGCCTGAACACTGAAGCTTTCTTT | CASRGRAGLNTEAFF